The clone carrying this T cell receptor beta chain occurred a few times. Its antigen remains unknown. The data were taken from a study of CD8 T cells in ankylosing spondylitis. Study-level results: Before this, some motif variants had been reported in reactive arthritis synovial fluid and blood. Ankylosing spondylitis blood appeared to carry a characteristic TCR beta motif of fewer than 10 highly homologous variants. Researchers reportedly found disease-linked clones significantly enriched in matched ankylosing spondylitis synovial fluid.

CDR3 length equals 14 residues. CDR1 is SGHTA and CDR2 is FQGNSA in the germline V gene. Trimming removed 2 bases at V and 2 bases at J, with 8 bases between. Libraries for TCR beta were made by quantitative 5'-RACE with molecular barcodes. Each CDR3 protein is one row after TCRdb ran MiXCR on the 5' RACE reads. The sample shows around 330,000 distinct CDR3 sequences, 11% of them seen only once. J is TRBJ2-3 and V is TRBV7-2; D uncertain. The sequencing sample was made of blood, either unsorted or a sorted T cell fraction (not recorded which). This receptor was obtained from a female donor with ankylosing spondylitis or in good health (not recorded which). The CDR3 region has the DNA TGTGCCAGCAGCTTAAGGAGCCACACAGATACGCAGTATTTT. Translation: CASSLRSHTDTQYF.